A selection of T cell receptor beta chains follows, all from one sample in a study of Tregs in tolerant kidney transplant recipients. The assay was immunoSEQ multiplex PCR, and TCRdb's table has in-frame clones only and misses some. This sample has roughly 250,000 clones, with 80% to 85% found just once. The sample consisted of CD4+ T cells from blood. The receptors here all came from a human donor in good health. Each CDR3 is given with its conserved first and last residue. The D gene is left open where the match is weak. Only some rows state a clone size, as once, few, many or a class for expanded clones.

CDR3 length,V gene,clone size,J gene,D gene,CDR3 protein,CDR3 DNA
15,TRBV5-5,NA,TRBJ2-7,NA,CASSLGPGLLYEQYF,TGTGCCAGCAGCTTGGGACCGGGTCTACTCTACGAGCAGTACTTC
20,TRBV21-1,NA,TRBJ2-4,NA,CASSCFPILPAILAKNIQYF,TGTGCCAGCAGCTGCTTTCCGATCCTCCCAGCAATACTAGCCAAAAACATTCAGTACTTC
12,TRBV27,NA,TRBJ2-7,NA,CASSGSPLEQYF,TGTGCCAGCTCCGGGTCTCCCTTGGAGCAGTACTTC
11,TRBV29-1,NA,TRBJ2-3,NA,CSAGSPDTQYF,TGCAGCGCGGGGAGTCCAGATACGCAGTATTTT
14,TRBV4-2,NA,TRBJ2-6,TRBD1,CASSQEGGANVLTF,TGTGCCAGCAGCCAAGAAGGGGGCGCCAACGTCCTGACTTTC
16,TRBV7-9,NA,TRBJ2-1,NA,CASSHRGRRNFDEQFF,TGTGCCAGCAGCCATCGAGGACGCAGAAACTTCGATGAGCAGTTCTTC
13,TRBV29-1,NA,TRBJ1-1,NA,CSVGRSGNTEAFF,TGCAGCGTTGGGAGGTCTGGGAACACTGAAGCTTTCTTT
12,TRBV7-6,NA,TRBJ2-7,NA,CASSDQGAEQYF,TGTGCCAGCAGCGACCAAGGAGCCGAGCAGTACTTC
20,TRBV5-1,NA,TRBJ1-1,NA,CASSQRIYRQEGTGYTEAFF,TGCGCCAGCAGCCAACGGATCTACCGACAGGAAGGAACAGGGTACACTGAAGCTTTCTTT
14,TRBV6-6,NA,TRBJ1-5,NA,CASSYSGNNQPQHF,TGTGCCAGCAGTTACTCGGGGAACAATCAGCCCCAGCATTTT
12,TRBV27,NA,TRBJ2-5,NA,CAGDDSQETQYF,TGTGCCGGAGACGACAGCCAAGAGACCCAGTACTTC
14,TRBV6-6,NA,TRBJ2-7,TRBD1,CASSYLQGGGEQYF,TGTGCCAGCAGTTACTTACAGGGGGGTGGCGAGCAGTACTTC
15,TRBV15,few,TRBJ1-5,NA,CATSRGGGSNQPQHF,TGTGCCACCAGCAGAGGGGGGGGGAGCAATCAGCCCCAGCATTTT
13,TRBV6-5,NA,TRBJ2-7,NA,CASRRGLNYEQYF,TGTGCCAGCAGACGGGGCCTTAACTACGAGCAGTACTTC
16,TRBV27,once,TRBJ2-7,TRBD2,CASSLGLAGALGEQYF,TGTGCCAGCAGTTTGGGGCTAGCGGGGGCCCTCGGGGAGCAGTACTTC
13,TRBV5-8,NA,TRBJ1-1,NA,CASSLRGGLAAFF,TGTGCCAGCAGCTTGAGGGGAGGGCTTGCAGCTTTCTTT
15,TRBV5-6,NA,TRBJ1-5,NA,CATQWVQGDNQPQHF,TGTGCCACCCAATGGGTACAGGGAGACAATCAGCCCCAGCATTTT
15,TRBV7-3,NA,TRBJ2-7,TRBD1,CASSETGQGIGEQYF,TGTGCCAGCAGCGAAACGGGACAGGGAATCGGCGAGCAGTACTTC
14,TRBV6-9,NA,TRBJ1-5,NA,CASSYIGSNQPQHF,TGTGCCAGCAGTTATATTGGTAGCAATCAGCCCCAGCATTTT
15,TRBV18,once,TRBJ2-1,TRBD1,CASAKPGQGADEQFF,TGTGCCAGCGCCAAACCGGGACAGGGGGCCGATGAGCAGTTCTTC
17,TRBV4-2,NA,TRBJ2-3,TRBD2,CASSRRLAGETADTQYF,TGTGCCAGCAGCCGCCGACTAGCGGGAGAGACGGCAGATACGCAGTATTTT
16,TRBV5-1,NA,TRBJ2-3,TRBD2,CASSFGAGGSTDTQYF,TGCGCCAGCAGCTTTGGAGCGGGGGGAAGCACAGATACGCAGTATTTT
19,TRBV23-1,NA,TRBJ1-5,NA,CASSHPGGVLGYSNQPQHF,TGCGCCAGCAGTCATCCAGGAGGGGTGCTCGGTTATAGCAATCAGCCCCAGCATTTT
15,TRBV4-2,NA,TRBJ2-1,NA,CASSQGNGLYNEQFF,TGTGCCAGCAGCCAGGGTAACGGACTGTACAATGAGCAGTTCTTC
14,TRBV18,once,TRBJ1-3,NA,CASSPQKSGNTIYF,TGTGCCAGCTCACCACAGAAATCCGGAAACACCATATATTTT
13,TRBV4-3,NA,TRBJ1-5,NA,CASSQAEGQPQHF,TGCGCCAGCAGCCAAGCCGAGGGACAGCCCCAGCATTTT
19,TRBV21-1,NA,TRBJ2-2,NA,CASSGLWVRGQTNTGELFF,TGTGCCAGCAGCGGACTGTGGGTACGGGGACAGACGAACACCGGGGAGCTGTTTTTT
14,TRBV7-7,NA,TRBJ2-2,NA,CASGIFGGAGELFF,TGTGCTAGCGGAATATTCGGAGGGGCCGGGGAGCTGTTTTTT
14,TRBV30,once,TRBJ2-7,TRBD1,CAWSAGQPRSEQYF,TGTGCCTGGAGTGCGGGACAGCCCCGCTCCGAGCAGTACTTC
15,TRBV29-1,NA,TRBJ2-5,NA,CSVERRGGRGETQYF,TGCAGCGTTGAAAGGAGGGGGGGAAGGGGAGAGACCCAGTACTTC
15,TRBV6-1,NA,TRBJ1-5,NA,CASTEQGLVHQPQHF,TGTGCCAGCACCGAACAGGGACTCGTGCATCAGCCCCAGCATTTT
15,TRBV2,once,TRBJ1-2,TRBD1,CASSVSQTGVGGYTF,TGTGCCAGCAGTGTCAGTCAGACAGGGGTAGGAGGCTACACCTTC
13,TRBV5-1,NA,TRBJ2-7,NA,CASSPWTSYEQYF,TGCGCCAGCAGCCCTTGGACCTCCTACGAGCAGTACTTC
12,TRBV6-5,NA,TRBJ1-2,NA,CASSYRRDGYTF,TGTGCCAGCAGTTACCGCAGAGATGGCTACACCTTC
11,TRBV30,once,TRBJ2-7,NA,CAWSVNREQYF,TGTGCCTGGAGTGTAAATCGCGAGCAGTACTTC
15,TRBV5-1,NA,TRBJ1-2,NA,CASSWGPTAGDGYTF,TGCGCCAGCAGCTGGGGACCTACAGCTGGGGATGGCTACACCTTC
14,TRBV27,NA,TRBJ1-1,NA,CASSSPLRNTEAFF,TGTGCCAGCAGTTCCCCCCTTCGTAACACTGAAGCTTTCTTT
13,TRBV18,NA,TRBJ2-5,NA,CASSPGLQETQYF,TGTGCCAGCTCCCCGGGACTCCAAGAGACCCAGTACTTC
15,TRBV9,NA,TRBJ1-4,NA,CASSVTQQANEKLFF,TGTGCCAGCAGCGTAACCCAGCAAGCTAATGAAAAACTGTTTTTT
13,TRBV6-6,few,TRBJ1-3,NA,CASSYSGGNTIYF,TGTGCCAGCAGTTACTCGGGCGGAAACACCATATATTTT
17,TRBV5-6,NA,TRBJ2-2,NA,CASSLFGQAANTGELFF,TGTGCCAGCAGCTTGTTTGGGCAGGCCGCGAACACCGGGGAGCTGTTTTTT
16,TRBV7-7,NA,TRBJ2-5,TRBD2,CASSPLGLAGGETQYF,TGTGCTAGCAGCCCCCTTGGTCTAGCGGGGGGCGAGACCCAGTACTTC
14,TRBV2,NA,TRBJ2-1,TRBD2,CASSPGTRVLEQFF,TGTGCCAGCAGCCCCGGGACTAGGGTTTTAGAGCAGTTCTTC
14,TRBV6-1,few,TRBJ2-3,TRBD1,CAINRDSSTDTQYF,TGTGCCATCAACCGGGACAGTAGCACAGATACGCAGTATTTT
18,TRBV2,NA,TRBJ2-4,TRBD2,CASSEGTEGGRTKNIQYF,TGTGCCAGCAGTGAAGGGACAGAAGGCGGGAGGACCAAAAACATTCAGTACTTC
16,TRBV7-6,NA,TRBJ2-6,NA,CASSLDERPGANVLTF,TGTGCCAGCAGCTTAGACGAGAGACCTGGGGCCAACGTCCTGACTTTC
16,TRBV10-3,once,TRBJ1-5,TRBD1,CAISESILTGDQPQHF,TGTGCCATCAGTGAGTCGATCTTGACAGGGGATCAGCCCCAGCATTTT
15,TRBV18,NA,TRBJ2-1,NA,CASSPRREKYNEQFF,TGTGCCAGCTCACCACGACGGGAAAAATACAATGAGCAGTTCTTC
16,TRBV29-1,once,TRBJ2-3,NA,CSVEDPPASGTDTQYF,TGCAGCGTTGAAGATCCTCCCGCTAGCGGCACAGATACGCAGTATTTT
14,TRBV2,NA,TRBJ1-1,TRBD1,CASIPGTVNTEAFF,TGTGCCAGCATCCCAGGGACAGTGAACACTGAAGCTTTCTTT
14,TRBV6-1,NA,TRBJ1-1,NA,CASSEAGKNTEAFF,TGTGCCAGCAGTGAAGCAGGGAAGAACACTGAAGCTTTCTTT
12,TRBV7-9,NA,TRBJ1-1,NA,CASSRGGTEAFF,TGTGCCAGCAGTCGGGGGGGCACTGAAGCTTTCTTT
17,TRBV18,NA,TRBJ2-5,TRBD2,CASSPSIGTSGRETQYF,TGTGCCAGCTCACCCTCAATCGGGACTAGCGGGCGAGAGACCCAGTACTTC